Each of the 11 T cell receptor beta chains below was sequenced from the same sample in a study of blood T cell repertoires in COVID-19. Some clones are missing from TCRdb's copy, which holds only in-frame ones; the method was immunoSEQ multiplex PCR. The sample lists about 200,000 clones; approximately 90% were seen once. Source material: peripheral blood. These receptors originate from a man aged 55 to 70 with active or convalescent COVID-19.

This clone was recorded at least ten times. The chain combines TRBV10-3 with TRBJ1-4; 7 positions match TRBD1. This CDR3 is built from 13 residues. Germline assignment: CDR1 ENHRY and CDR2 SYGVKD. V shed 7 bases and J 8 bases; nucleotides not matched to a gene: 7. Here the CDR3 reads CAIIRTGSEKLFF. The CDR3 nucleotides read TGTGCCATCATTCGGACAGGAAGCGAAAAACTGTTTTTT.

This clone was observed a single time. The rearrangement uses TRBV11-2 and TRBJ1-2; 8 bases line up with TRBD1. The germline V gene encodes CDR1 SGHAT and CDR2 FQNNGV. This CDR3 has 14 amino acids. With 4 bases clipped from V and 4 bases from J, the junction kept 5 bases outside the gene matches. CDR3 sequence (DNA): TGTGCCAGCAGCTCCACAGGGGGTACCTATGGCTACACCTTC. Protein: CASSSTGGTYGYTF. The variable domain in full, with the rest retrieved from reference TRBV11-2 and TRBJ1-2, is EAGVAQSPRYKIIEKRQSVAFWCNPISGHATLYWYQQILGQGPKLLIQFQNNGVVDDSQLPKDRFSAERLKGVDSTLKIQPAKLEDSAVYLCASSSTGGTYGYTFGSGTRLTVV.

This rearrangement joins TRBV24-1 to TRBJ2-3, with 10 bases that match TRBD2. The length of the CDR3 is 16 residues. J was trimmed by 3 bases and V by 0 bases; bases with no gene match: 2. Germline CDR1 and CDR2: KGHDR and SFDVKD. In DNA, the CDR3 is TGTGCCACCAGTGATTTGCCTAGCGGGGGAACAGATACGCAGTATTTT. Residues: CATSDLPSGGTDTQYF.

This chain's CDR3 is CASSYRQYYGYTF. The CDR3 DNA reads as TGTGCCAGCAGTTACAGACAGTACTATGGCTACACCTTC. The chain couples TRBV12-3 or TRBV12-4 to TRBJ1-2; TRBD1 is a possible D gene (5 bases). V lost 4 bases to trimming and J lost 3 bases, with 9 bases between them. This CDR3 comprises 13 residues.

This clone was observed a few times. J is TRBJ2-7 and V is TRBV7-9, with 7 nucleotides matching TRBD1. V was clipped by 5 bases and J by 0 bases; unmatched bases: 4. The CDR3 extends over 14 amino acids. Germline values: CDR1 SEHNR, CDR2 FQNEAQ (reference sequence). Written as DNA, the CDR3 is TGTGCCAGCAGCAAAACAGGGGCCTCCTACGAGCAGTACTTC. The encoded protein is CASSKTGASYEQYF.

This chain uses TRBV10-1 with TRBJ1-5, with D perhaps matching TRBD1 (6 bases). Per germline, CDR1 WNHNN and CDR2 SYGVQD (reference sequence). V was shortened by 2 bases and J by 0 bases, with 11 bases between the two germline ends. CDR3 length: 16 amino acids. CDR3 bases: TGCGCCAGCAGTGAGATGGGGACACATAGCAATCAGCCCCAGCATTTT. Protein sequence: CASSEMGTHSNQPQHF.

This chain links TRBV24-1 with TRBJ2-5; a weak D match, TRBD2 (5 bases). CDR1 and CDR2 from the germline V gene are KGHDR and SFDVKD. V was cut by 2 bases and J by 4 bases, with 13 bases left in between. The CDR3 is 15 amino acids. In nucleotides, the CDR3 is TGTGCCACCAGTGATTCGAGGACCGGAGGAGAGACCCAGTACTTC. Translating gives CATSDSRTGGETQYF.

This chain joins TRBV6-6 and TRBJ1-6; 7 bases fit TRBD1. The CDR3 is 14 amino acids. J lost 10 bases, V lost 0 bases, and 3 bases had no gene match. Germline assignment: CDR1 MNHNY and CDR2 SVGAGI (reference sequence). The CDR3 region is CASSYSGGTSPLHF. CDR3 nucleotides: TGTGCCAGCAGTTACTCAGGGGGCACGTCACCCCTCCACTTT.

The gene calls are TRBV5-6 and TRBJ2-7; 7 bases line up with TRBD1. This CDR3 contains 13 residues. The V segment lost 4 bases and the J segment 5 bases; nucleotides outside the gene matches: 6. Germline-derived CDR1 and CDR2 are SGHDT and YYEEEE. The CDR3 loop reads CASSMVGQDEQYF. The CDR3 bases are TGTGCCAGCAGCATGGTAGGACAGGACGAGCAGTACTTC.

The chain is built from TRBV7-2 and TRBJ2-3, with D maybe TRBD1 (5 bases). The CDR3 covers 19 residues. V shed 4 bases and J shed 2 bases, with 25 bases lying between them. Germline V lookup: CDR1 SGHTA, CDR2 FQGNSA. The CDR3 coding sequence is TGTGCCAGCAGCTCTAGATCGAGCCTCGAGTGGACACTCACAGATACGCAGTATTTT. Amino acid sequence: CASSSRSSLEWTLTDTQYF.

The rearrangement links TRBV9 to TRBJ2-2; unclear D gene. The CDR3 sequence is 12 residues long. CDR1 and CDR2 from the germline V gene are SGDLS and YYNGEE. The V gene lost 2 bases and the J gene lost 6 bases, with 5 bases spanning the gap. CDR3 coding DNA: TGTGCCAGCAGCGTCGAGGCCGGGGAGCTGTTTTTT. It specifies CASSVEAGELFF.